What follows are 20 T cell receptor beta chains derived from one specimen sequenced in a study of T cell clonality in common variable immunodeficiency. The data were produced by immunoSEQ multiplex PCR, yet TCRdb's version contains in-frame clones alone and is incomplete. The sample has about 40,000 clones, none seen only once. The sequencing sample was made of peripheral blood mononuclear cells. The receptors here all came from a person between 18 and 75 years old in good health.

On this clone: The CDR3 is cut off 3 residues early in the read; its end comes from the germline J gene. The chain employs TRBV7-9 and TRBJ2-1; 7 bases line up with TRBD2. The junction had 5 bases not matched to a gene; V was cut back by 3 bases and J by 6 bases. Germline V gene sequence: CDR1 SEHNR, CDR2 FQNEAQ (reference sequence). The CDR3 spans 14 residues. CDR3 bases read: TGTGCCAGCAGCTTTGGACTAGGTTCCAATGAG. Protein: CASSFGLGSNE. The whole CDR3 sequence reads CASSFGLGSNEQFF.

There are many counts of this clone. The read terminates 3 residues before the CDR3 end, so the remaining end is supplied by the germline J gene. The V call is TRBV20-1, the J call TRBJ2-7; 10 nucleotides align to TRBD2. There are 16 residues in the CDR3. Germline CDR1 and CDR2: DFQATT and SNEGSKA (reference sequence). V dropped 1 base and J dropped 2; count of bases not matched to a gene: 8. CDR3 DNA, as far as it was read: TGCAGTGCTAGAGGGGTAGCGGGGGGCGACCCCTACGAG. This sequence encodes CSARGVAGGDPYE. The CDR3 as a whole reads CSARGVAGGDPYEQYF.

This clone was found many times. With the read ending 3 residues before the CDR3 end, the germline J gene is used to fill in that end. The rearrangement joins TRBV19 to TRBJ2-4, with D possibly matching TRBD2 (5 bases). The CDR3 runs to 15 residues. V was shortened by 1 base and J by 7 bases, with 14 bases between the two germline ends. Looked up from germline, CDR1 is LNHDA and CDR2 is SQIVND (reference sequence). CDR3 DNA, as far as it was read: TGTGCCAGTAGTATAGGACGGGGTTCGGGGAACATT. It encodes CASSIGRGSGNI. The complete CDR3 protein is CASSIGRGSGNIQYF. Full variable domain (outside the CDR3, taken from reference TRBV19 and TRBJ2-4): DGGITQSPKYLFRKEGQNVTLSCEQNLNHDAMYWYRQDPGQGLRLIYYSQIVNDFQKGDIAEGYSVSREKKESFPLTVTSAQKNPTAFYLCASSIGRGSGNIQYFGAGTRLSVL.

This clone has ten or more counts. The read stops 3 residues short of the end of the CDR3; the missing end is completed from the germline J gene. This sequence joins TRBV5-1 and TRBJ2-1, with D maybe TRBD2 (6 bases). The V gene lost 0 bases and the J gene lost 8 bases, with 15 bases spanning the gap. This CDR3 spans 15 amino acids. Germline-derived CDR1 and CDR2 are SGHRS and YFSETQ. The CDR3 spells CASSLVVADQDEQFF. Incomplete CDR3 DNA: TGCGCCAGCAGCTTGGTTGTAGCGGACCAGGATGAG.

This clone was recorded many times. Read sequence stops 3 residues before the CDR3 end, and the germline J gene provides the missing end. The rearrangement links TRBV5-6 to TRBJ2-3; D is ambiguous. Trimming took 0 bases from V and 2 from J, leaving 4 bases between them. Germline CDR1 is SGHDT and CDR2 is YYEEEE. The CDR3 length is 13 residues. The CDR3 spells CASSLANTDTQYF. The DNA read from the CDR3 is TGTGCCAGCAGCTTGGCAAACACAGATACG.

By share, this clone counts as medium-sized. The CDR3 end is not reached by the read, which stops 3 residues before it; the germline J gene fills it in. J is TRBJ1-3 and V is TRBV5-1; possibly TRBD1 for D (6 bases). V lost 0 bases, J lost 0 bases, and 10 bases lay in between. The CDR3 loop spans 16 amino acids. Germline V gene data show CDR1 as SGHRS and CDR2 as YFSETQ. The CDR3 protein is CASSLGGGGSGNTIYF. The sequenced CDR3 bases are TGCGCCAGCAGCTTGGGTGGGGGCGGCTCTGGAAACACC.

This clone was counted at least ten times. CDR3 bases read: TGTGCCAGCAGTCCGACTAGCGGGATCACCATT. This translates into CASSPTSGITI. The entire CDR3 protein is CASSPTSGITIQYF. J is TRBJ2-4 and V is TRBV6-2 or TRBV6-3, with TRBD2 matching over 11 bases. The read ends 3 residues before the CDR3 terminus; that terminus is restored from the germline J gene. Per the germline V gene, CDR1 is MNHEY and CDR2 is SVGEGT. The CDR3 totals 14 residues. V dropped 5 bases and J dropped 9; count of bases not matched to a gene: 6.

Ten or more counts support this clone. The DNA ends 3 residues before the CDR3 does, and the rest of the CDR3 is filled in from the germline J gene. J is TRBJ2-3 and V is TRBV2, with D unclear. V was pared by 2 bases and J by 2 bases, with 11 bases between. CDR1 and CDR2 from the germline V gene are SNHLY and FYNNEI. There are 15 residues in the CDR3. CDR3 DNA (partial): TGTGCCAGCAGTGAATATAAGGGTCCCACAGATACG. Translated, it gives CASSEYKGPTDT. Given in full, the CDR3 is CASSEYKGPTDTQYF.

This clone was recorded many times. The missing CDR3 end, 3 residues past where the read stops, is filled in from the germline J gene. The rearrangement joins TRBV4-1 to TRBJ2-7; 10 bases are shared with TRBD2. The CDR3 is 18 amino acids. V shed 0 bases, J shed 4 bases, and the junction held 12 bases outside the gene matches. Germline CDR1 MGHRA, CDR2 YSYEKL. Partial CDR3 DNA: TGCGCCAGCAGCCAAGATCCCAACGCGGCTAGCGGGAGTTACGAG. It yields the protein CASSQDPNAASGSYE. The whole CDR3 protein is CASSQDPNAASGSYEQYF.

This clone was seen repeatedly, ten times or more. The read ends 3 residues shy of where the CDR3 ends; the end is completed using the germline J gene. This chain joins TRBV19 and TRBJ2-7, with 7 bases that match TRBD1. This CDR3 contains 14 residues. The germline V gene encodes CDR1 LNHDA and CDR2 SQIVND (reference sequence). V was pared by 5 bases and J by 3 bases, with 7 bases of the junction left unmatched. Partial CDR3 DNA: TGTGCCAGTAGTGATCCGGGACAGCTCTACGAG. This sequence encodes CASSDPGQLYE. The whole CDR3 reads CASSDPGQLYEQYF.

This clone has ten or more counts. The read gets to within 3 residues of the CDR3 end, and the germline J gene fills in the rest. This rearrangement joins TRBV5-1 to TRBJ1-1; D unclear. This CDR3 comprises 15 residues. Per germline, CDR1 SGHRS and CDR2 YFSETQ. The V and J ends lost 2 bases and 0 bases respectively, with 11 bases between them. The CDR3 bases that were read are TGCGCCAGCAGCTTAGGGCACCAAATGAACACTGAA. Encoded protein: CASSLGHQMNTE. Given in full, the CDR3 is CASSLGHQMNTEAFF.

This clone has a count of ten or more. Read coverage stops 3 residues before the CDR3 terminus; the germline J gene supplies the remainder. The rearrangement links TRBV18 to TRBJ1-1; TRBD1 aligns across 8 bases. Per germline, CDR1 KGHSH and CDR2 LQKENI. The CDR3 has 13 amino acids. After removal of 4 bases from V and 3 bases from J, the junction contained 1 base not matched to a gene. CDR3 sequence reads: CASSRDRYTEAFF. CDR3 bases read: TGTGCCAGCTCACGGGACAGGTACACTGAA.

Ten or more counts support this clone. Sequencing ends 3 residues short of the CDR3 end; the germline J gene provides the rest. The chain combines TRBV30 with TRBJ2-1, with D possibly matching TRBD2 (6 bases). This CDR3 spans 15 amino acids. V lost 3 bases, J lost 7 bases, and 19 bases lay in between. Germline V gene data show CDR1 as GTSNPN and CDR2 as SVGIG (reference sequence). CDR3 region: CAWRESGPPINEQFF. CDR3 bases read: TGTGCCTGGAGGGAAAGCGGGCCGCCGATAAATGAG.

CDR3 in amino acids: CASSLDSYNSPLFF. The sequenced CDR3 bases are TGTGCCAGCAGCTTAGACAGTTATAATTCACCA. The chain combines TRBV7-9 with TRBJ1-4; the D is unclear. The CDR3 is cut off 3 residues early in the read; its end comes from the germline J gene. The germline V gene encodes CDR1 SEHNR and CDR2 FQNEAQ (reference sequence). The CDR3 spans 14 residues.

Only a few counts were recorded for this clone. The CDR3 end lies 3 residues beyond the end of the read and is filled in from the germline J gene. The chain has TRBV18 and TRBJ1-5; TRBD1 aligns across 11 bases. The CDR3 consists of 17 residues. V lost 3 bases, J lost 5 bases, and 9 bases stayed unmatched. CDR1 KGHSH and CDR2 LQKENI come from the germline V gene. Incomplete CDR3 DNA: TGTGCCAGCTCACCGGACAGGGGGCGTTATGGATATCAGCCC. Its protein is CASSPDRGRYGYQP. The whole CDR3 is CASSPDRGRYGYQPQHF.

This clone was counted many times. The CDR3 is cut off 3 residues early in the read; its end comes from the germline J gene. V and J are TRBV5-5 and TRBJ1-1; 7 bases fit TRBD1. The CDR3 has 12 amino acids. Germline-derived CDR1 and CDR2 are SGHKS and YYEKEE (reference sequence). The covered CDR3 bases are TGTGCCAGCAGCCTTACAGGGGTCGGG. It specifies CASSLTGVG. The entire CDR3 protein reads CASSLTGVGAFF.

In its sample, this clone was seen many times. The read ends 3 residues early relative to the CDR3; the germline J gene fills the gap. This chain joins TRBV5-1 and TRBJ2-1, with D perhaps TRBD1 (6 bases). CDR1 and CDR2 from the germline V gene are SGHRS and YFSETQ. Trimming cost V 4 bases and J 6 bases, with 14 bases left between them. The CDR3 loop spans 14 amino acids. CDR3 bases read: TGCGCCAGCAGCCCTTCGGACAGATCCAATGAG. Translating gives CASSPSDRSNE. The full CDR3 protein reads CASSPSDRSNEQFF. Based on the CDR3 plus reference TRBV5-1 and TRBJ2-1, the full variable domain is KAGVTQTPRYLIKTRGQQVTLSCSPISGHRSVSWYQQTPGQGLQFLFEYFSETQRNKGNFPGRFSGRQFSNSRSEMNVSTLELGDSALYLCASSPSDRSNEQFFGPGTRLTVL.

This clone occurred many times. From the germline J gene comes the end of the CDR3, since the read stops 3 residues before it. The chain carries TRBV5-1 and TRBJ2-5, with a possible D match to TRBD2 (5 bases). CDR3 length: 13 residues. Germline-derived CDR1 and CDR2 are SGHRS and YFSETQ. Trimming took 4 bases from V and 5 from J, leaving 12 bases between them. Here the CDR3 reads CASSPGDVETQYF. CDR3 bases read: TGCGCCAGCAGCCCCGGGGATGTGGAGACC.

This clone came up many times. The missing CDR3 end, 3 residues past where the read stops, is filled in from the germline J gene. This rearrangement joins TRBV10-3 to TRBJ2-1; 9 nucleotides line up with TRBD2. Germline V gene sequence: CDR1 ENHRY, CDR2 SYGVKD. The length of the CDR3 is 17 residues. V shed 0 bases and J 4 bases; nucleotides not matched to a gene: 7. This chain's CDR3 is CAISESGSGGTYNEQFF. The CDR3 DNA, read in part, is TGTGCCATCAGTGAGTCGGGGAGCGGGGGGACGTACAATGAG.

At least ten counts were recorded for this clone. The read ends 3 residues early relative to the CDR3; the germline J gene fills the gap. This chain uses TRBV5-1 with TRBJ1-2; 8 nucleotides agree with TRBD1. Germline V lookup: CDR1 SGHRS, CDR2 YFSETQ. V lost 4 bases to trimming and J lost 7 bases; unmatched junction nucleotides: 9. This CDR3 contains 14 residues. Here the CDR3 reads CASSNIQGVTGYTF. The CDR3 DNA, read in part, is TGCGCCAGCAGCAATATACAGGGGGTAACTGGC.